The 16 T cell receptor beta chains listed next were all sequenced from one sample in a study of CD8+CD57+ T cells in acquired aplastic anemia listed by TCRdb under 2018. Patients chosen for sequencing had shown expansion of CD8+CD57+ cells by flow cytometry. The sequencing machine was an Illumina HiSeq 2000. TCR beta VDJ combination and CDR3 sequence profiling used genomic DNA as the template. TCRdb reprocessed the public reads (quality trimming at Q25 with fastp, clone calling with MiXCR) and kept in-frame beta chains. Each record represents a unique CDR3 protein, reported with the most common genes and DNA among its rows. Across this sample there are 180,000 or so distinct CDR3 sequences, with more than 60% seen only once. The ten largest account for roughly 42% of the sample. The sample consisted of sorted CD4+, CD8+, or CD8+CD57+ T cells (not recorded which) from PBMCs. The receptors originated from a human donor with aplastic anemia.

CDR3 DNA sequence: TGCAGTGCGGAAATCCGGGACAGGGGGGGCTACGAGCAGTACTTC. Residues: CSAEIRDRGGYEQYF. The V call is TRBV20-1, the J call TRBJ2-7, with 11 bases lining up with TRBD1. Germline V CDR1 and CDR2: DFQATT, SNEGSKA (reference sequence). Trimming removed 6 bases from V and 3 bases from J; junction bases left unmatched: 10. The CDR3 has 15 residues.

The chain recombines TRBV9 with TRBJ2-1; possibly TRBD2 for D (5 bases). The V gene's germline CDR1 is SGDLS and CDR2 YYNGEE. V lost 5 bases, J lost 5 bases, and 11 bases lay in between. The length of the CDR3 is 13 residues. This CDR3 is CASSLRLHNEQFF. CDR3 nucleotides: TGTGCCAGCAGTTTGAGACTACACAATGAGCAGTTCTTC. The variable domain in full, completed from reference TRBV9 and TRBJ2-1, reads DSGVTQTPKHLITATGQRVTLRCSPRSGDLSVYWYQQSLDQGLQFLIQYYNGEERAKGNILERFSAQQFPDLHSELNLSSLELGDSALYFCASSLRLHNEQFFGPGTRLTVL.

The chain has TRBV2 and TRBJ1-2; D is uncertain. Germline V lookup: CDR1 SNHLY, CDR2 FYNNEI. The CDR3 consists of 19 residues. Trimming pared 4 bases from V and 1 base from J, leaving 25 bases between. The CDR3 here is CASSAGFHFSDTLNYGYTF. DNA of the CDR3: TGTGCCAGCAGTGCAGGATTCCATTTTTCAGATACCCTTAACTATGGCTACACCTTC.

The chain employs TRBV9 and TRBJ1-2; no firm D call. Germline CDR1 is SGDLS and CDR2 is YYNGEE. The CDR3 is 11 amino acids. Deletions cut 3 bases from V and 8 bases from J, with 8 bases between. In DNA form, the CDR3 reads TGTGCCAGCAGCGGCGCTTGGGGCTACACCTTC. It specifies CASSGAWGYTF.

In this sample, this clonotype turned up many times. V and J are TRBV19 and TRBJ1-2; no clear D. Germline V gene lookup returns CDR1 LNHDA and CDR2 SQIVND (reference sequence). Trimming took off 3 bases at V and 1 base at J, with 6 bases between the two ends. The CDR3 spans 13 residues. This CDR3 reads CASSIYSNYGYTF. The DNA for the CDR3 is TGTGCCAGTAGTATCTACAGTAACTATGGCTACACCTTC. Full variable domain (rest looked up from reference TRBV19 and TRBJ1-2): DGGITQSPKYLFRKEGQNVTLSCEQNLNHDAMYWYRQDPGQGLRLIYYSQIVNDFQKGDIAEGYSVSREKKESFPLTVTSAQKNPTAFYLCASSIYSNYGYTFGSGTRLTVV.

This chain uses TRBV2 with TRBJ1-5; 10 bases line up with TRBD1. Germline V CDR1 and CDR2: SNHLY, FYNNEI. V gave up 5 bases and J gave up 2 bases; unmatched junction bases: 6. The CDR3 length is 16 residues. The DNA of the CDR3 is TGTGCCAGCAGTCTCCCGGGGACAGGGGGCAATCAGCCCCAGCATTTT. This encodes CASSLPGTGGNQPQHF.

This clonotype was counted many times. The chain joins TRBV12-5 to TRBJ2-4; 8 positions agree with TRBD1. The germline gives CDR1 LGHNT, CDR2 FRNRAP. V was pared by 11 bases and J by 1 base, with 4 bases of the junction left unmatched. This CDR3 is built from 13 residues. The CDR3 DNA reads as TGTGCTGTTCGACAGGGGGCCAAAAACATTCAGTACTTC. The encoded protein is CAVRQGAKNIQYF.

This clonotype was seen only once. The rearrangement links TRBV20-1 to TRBJ1-3, with D tentatively TRBD1 (5 bases). From germline, CDR1 is DFQATT and CDR2 SNEGSKA (reference sequence). V was shortened by 1 base and J by 1 base, with 23 bases between the two germline ends. CDR3 length: 19 residues. The CDR3 region is CSARVPGTGGVGSGNTIYF. The CDR3 DNA reads as TGCAGTGCTAGAGTTCCAGGGACGGGAGGTGTAGGATCTGGAAACACCATATATTTT.

This clonotype turned up a few times. The CDR3 nucleotides read TGTGCCATCAGTGAACGGGACAGTATACAAGAGACCCAGTACTTC. This sequence encodes CAISERDSIQETQYF. The chain employs TRBV10-3 and TRBJ2-5; 7 positions match TRBD1. Germline CDR1 is ENHRY and CDR2 is SYGVKD. The CDR3 runs to 15 residues. The V and J ends lost 3 bases and 2 bases, in that order; junction bases with no gene match: 6.

CDR3 sequence reads: CASSAQPGGDTQYF. For the CDR3, the DNA is TGTGCCAGCAGCGCACAACCGGGAGGAGATACGCAGTATTTT. The V call is TRBV7-8, the J call TRBJ2-3; 7 positions agree with TRBD2. The CDR3 extends over 14 amino acids. Germline assignment: CDR1 SGHVS and CDR2 FQNEAQ. The V gene end was trimmed by 5 bases and the J gene end by 5 bases; junction bases not matched to a gene: 7.

In its sample, this clonotype was seen a few times. The chain is built from TRBV6-4 and TRBJ2-3; 10 bases agree with TRBD1. CDR1 MRHNA and CDR2 SNTAGT come from the germline V gene. The CDR3 spans 15 residues. The ends lost 2 bases at V and 1 base at J; junction bases unmatched: 0. The CDR3: CASSDGTGGTDTQYF. The CDR3 nucleotides read TGTGCCAGCAGTGACGGGACAGGGGGCACAGATACGCAGTATTTT.

The chain recombines TRBV27 with TRBJ2-7, with D possibly being TRBD1 or TRBD2 (5 bases each). The CDR3 is made up of 15 amino acids. Germline lookup yields CDR1 MNHEY and CDR2 SMNVEV (reference sequence). Trimming removed 1 base at V and 2 bases at J, with 12 bases between. CDR3 DNA: TGTGCCAGCAGTTTATTTAGGGACCTTACCTACGAGCAGTACTTC. Amino acids: CASSLFRDLTYEQYF.

V gene TRBV24-1 combines with J gene TRBJ2-2; D possibly corresponds to TRBD1 (6 bases). Germline CDR1 reads KGHDR; CDR2 reads SFDVKD. Trimming removed 0 bases at V and 3 bases at J, with 7 bases between. The CDR3 consists of 15 residues. CDR3 loop: CATSDLNRDTGELFF. CDR3 nucleotide sequence: TGTGCCACCAGTGATTTGAACAGGGACACCGGGGAGCTGTTTTTT.

This clonotype has a count of ten or more. V is TRBV19 and J is TRBJ2-3, with 9 bases identical to TRBD2. The V and J ends lost 0 bases and 12 bases, in that order; junction bases with no gene match: 4. The germline gives CDR1 LNHDA, CDR2 SQIVND (reference sequence). This CDR3 spans 13 amino acids. For the CDR3, the DNA is TGTGCCAGTAGTATAGACAGGACTAGCGAACAGTATTTT. Its translation is CASSIDRTSEQYF. The full variable domain, with the rest looked up from reference TRBV19 and TRBJ2-3, is DGGITQSPKYLFRKEGQNVTLSCEQNLNHDAMYWYRQDPGQGLRLIYYSQIVNDFQKGDIAEGYSVSREKKESFPLTVTSAQKNPTAFYLCASSIDRTSEQYFGPGTRLTVL.

This clonotype was detected ten times or more. The chain couples TRBV2 to TRBJ2-7; 13 positions agree with TRBD2. The CDR3 is 16 amino acids. V was clipped by 6 bases and J by 4 bases; unmatched bases: 9. Per the germline V gene, CDR1 is SNHLY and CDR2 is FYNNEI. In DNA, the CDR3 is TGTGCCAGCAGCGCTATGACACTAGCGGGGGGGTACGAGCAGTACTTC. The encoded protein is CASSAMTLAGGYEQYF. The entire variable domain, with the rest obtained from reference TRBV2 and TRBJ2-7, is as follows: EPEVTQTPSHQVTQMGQEVILRCVPISNHLYFYWYRQILGQKVEFLVSFYNNEISEKSEIFDDQFSVERPDGSNFTLKIRSTKLEDSAMYFCASSAMTLAGGYEQYFGPGTRLTVT.

The chain employs TRBV5-1 and TRBJ2-3, with D uncertain. In germline, CDR1 is SGHRS, CDR2 YFSETQ. Trimming removed 4 bases from V and 2 bases from J, with 8 bases in between. The CDR3 covers 13 residues. CDR3 residues: CASSQGPTDTQYF. DNA for the CDR3: TGCGCCAGCAGCCAAGGGCCCACAGATACGCAGTATTTT.